This entry is about one T cell receptor beta chain. Its antigen has not been determined. No much larger clone is present one base from it, and per-base qualities are unavailable. These data come from a study of somatic mutations in cytotoxic T cells in rheumatoid arthritis (dated by TCRdb to the late 2010s). Context from the whole study: Peripheral blood (roughly 33 ml EDTA) was collected from patients immediately after diagnosis and before any treatment began. Patient and control groups had essentially identical median ages. TCRB deep sequencing was performed for more than 50 rheumatoid arthritis patients and 20 or so healthy controls. Whether expanded CD8+ T-cell clones in untreated, newly diagnosed rheumatoid arthritis carry somatic mutations was the study question, and clonality was characterized with TCRB deep sequencing. Some V beta antibody-stained T-cell populations were flow-sorted on a FACSAria II or Sony SH800 at nearly 100% purity, and sorted V beta1+ cells also underwent TCRB sequencing. On the study overall, not on this receptor specifically: The antigen targets of the expanded CD8+ clones were unknown, and absence from virus-specific databases did not rule out viral specificity. CD8+ T-cell clonality in rheumatoid arthritis patients was not significantly different from that in age-matched healthy controls. CD8+ clonality increased with age in patients (Spearman r ≈ 0.5) but not in healthy controls. The finding that TRBV07 was slightly underrepresented in patients was left unadjusted for multiple comparisons. In about an eighth of the roughly 65 patients, more than 20% of CD8+ cells belonged to the largest CD8+ clone, while several identical CD8+ TCRB sequences were shared between blood and synovial fluid.

The immunoSEQ assay was applied to genomic DNA for TCRB CDR3 sequencing. As for the original processing: Patient CD8+ clones larger than 1% were compared against published virus-specific TCRB sequences, and only a few matched. The analyses included only productive TCRB rearrangements. Clonality was expressed as a Shannon entropy-based productive clonality index, with each clone defined by a unique TCRB CDR3 sequence. The template counts of each clone relative to the total templates per sample were used to calculate repertoire overlap between two samples. V-gene usage measured by flow cytometry correlated with TCRB sequencing V-gene usage, with a Spearman r of around 0.62. Held by TCRdb, this immuneACCESS table contains in-frame sequences only and omits some clones. Under half of the omission traces to an unresolved V gene where checked; the cause of the rest is unknown. For V, J and clone size, that table is used; D and trimming come from the DNA. For this sample there are about 29,000 clones; about 87% appear just once. 9.4% of the sample is held by the ten biggest clonotypes.

Between the V and J ends, shortened by 5 bases and 4 bases respectively, the junction contains 8 bases. The germline V gene encodes CDR1 SGHVS and CDR2 FQNEAQ. The CDR3 runs 12 residues from the cysteine to the phenylalanine. Of the read, only the CDR3 DNA is kept; its 36 bases are in frame from base 1. Positive magnetic bead selection on an AutoMACS was used to isolate CD4+ and CD8+ cells, with flow cytometry used to check purity. After a first flow cytometry screen using a TCR V beta antibody panel, clonal expansions were characterized through TCRB deep sequencing of sorted CD8+ fractions. Ficoll-Paque PLUS density gradient separation was used to isolate peripheral blood mononuclear cells. Using Nucleospin Tissue or Tissue XS kits, DNA was extracted from CD4-enriched, CD8-enriched or PBMC samples, with quantification by a Qubit 2.0 fluorometer.

Sequencing used CD8+ T cells sorted from blood. The receptor chain draws on TRBV7-8 and TRBJ2-5; the D gene remains uncertain. The TCR originated in an adult with rheumatoid arthritis. The DNA sequence follows: TGTGCCAGCAGCCGCGATACAGAGACCCAGTACTTC. Its protein product is CASSRDTETQYF.